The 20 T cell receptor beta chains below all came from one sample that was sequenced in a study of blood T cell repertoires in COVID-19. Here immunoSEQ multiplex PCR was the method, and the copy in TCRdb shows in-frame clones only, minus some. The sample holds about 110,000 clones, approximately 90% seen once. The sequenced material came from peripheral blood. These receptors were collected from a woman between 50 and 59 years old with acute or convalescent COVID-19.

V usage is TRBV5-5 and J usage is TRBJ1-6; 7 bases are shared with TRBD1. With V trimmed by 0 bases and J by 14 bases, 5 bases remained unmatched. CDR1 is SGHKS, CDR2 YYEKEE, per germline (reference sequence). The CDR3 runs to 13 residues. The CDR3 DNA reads TGTGCCAGCAGCTTGGGGGACAGTAGCACCCTCCACTTT. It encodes CASSLGDSSTLHF. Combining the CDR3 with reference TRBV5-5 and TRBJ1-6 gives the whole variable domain DAGVTQSPTHLIKTRGQQVTLRCSPISGHKSVSWYQQVLGQGPQFIFQYYEKEERGRGNFPDRFSARQFPNYSSELNVNALLLGDSALYLCASSLGDSSTLHFGNGTRLTVT.

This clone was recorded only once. The CDR3 spells CASSGDLMNTEAFF. The CDR3 DNA follows: TGTGCCAGCTCGGGGGACCTCATGAACACTGAAGCTTTCTTT. V and J are TRBV6-5 and TRBJ1-1; maybe TRBD1 (5 bases). The CDR3 extends over 14 amino acids. In germline, CDR1 is MNHEY, CDR2 SVGAGI. The V end was cut by 8 bases, the J end by 0 bases, with 13 bases between.

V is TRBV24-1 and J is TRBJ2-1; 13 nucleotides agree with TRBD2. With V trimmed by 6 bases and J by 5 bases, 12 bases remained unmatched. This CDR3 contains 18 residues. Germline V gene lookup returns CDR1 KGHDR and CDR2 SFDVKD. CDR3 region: CATSPSWTSGSHHNEQFF. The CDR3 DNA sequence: TGTGCCACCAGTCCGAGTTGGACTAGCGGGAGTCACCACAATGAGCAGTTCTTC.

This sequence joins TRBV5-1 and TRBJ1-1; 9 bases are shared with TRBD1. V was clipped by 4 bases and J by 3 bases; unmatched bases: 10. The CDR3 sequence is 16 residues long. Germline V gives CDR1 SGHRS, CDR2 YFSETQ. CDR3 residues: CASSLTGGAGDTEAFF. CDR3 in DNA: TGCGCCAGCAGCCTTACAGGGGGCGCCGGGGACACTGAAGCTTTCTTT.

The CDR3 sequence is CASRGLAGGETQYF. CDR3 DNA: TGTGCCAGCAGGGGTCTAGCGGGAGGCGAGACCCAGTACTTC. The chain combines TRBV27 with TRBJ2-5; 11 bases align to TRBD2. V dropped 6 bases and J dropped 5; count of bases not matched to a gene: 5. Germline V gene sequence: CDR1 MNHEY, CDR2 SMNVEV (reference sequence). The CDR3 covers 14 residues.

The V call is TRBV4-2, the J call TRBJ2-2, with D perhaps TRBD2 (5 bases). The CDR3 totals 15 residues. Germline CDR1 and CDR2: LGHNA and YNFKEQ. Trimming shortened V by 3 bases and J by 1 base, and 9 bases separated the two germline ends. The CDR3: CASSQSGRNTGELFF. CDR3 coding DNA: TGTGCCAGCAGCCAGAGCGGAAGGAACACCGGGGAGCTGTTTTTT.

The CDR3 DNA is TGTGCCAGCAGCCCCCTGGGACTAGCGGGAGGAGTCGGGGAGCTGTTTTTT. Protein: CASSPLGLAGGVGELFF. The chain couples TRBV7-2 to TRBJ2-2; 15 bases are a match to TRBD2. CDR3 size: 17 residues. V lost 5 bases and J lost 7; bases outside the gene matches: 8. Germline V CDR1 and CDR2: SGHTA, FQGNSA.

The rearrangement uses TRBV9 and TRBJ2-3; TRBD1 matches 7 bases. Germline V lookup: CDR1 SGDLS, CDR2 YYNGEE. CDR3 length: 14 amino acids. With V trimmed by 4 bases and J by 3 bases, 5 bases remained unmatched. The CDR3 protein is CASSLGTATDTQYF. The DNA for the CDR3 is TGTGCCAGCAGCTTAGGGACAGCTACAGATACGCAGTATTTT.

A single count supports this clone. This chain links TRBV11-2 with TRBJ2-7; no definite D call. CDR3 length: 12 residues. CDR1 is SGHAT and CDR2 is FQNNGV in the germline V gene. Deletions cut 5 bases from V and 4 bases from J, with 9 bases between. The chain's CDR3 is CASSNLGYEQYF. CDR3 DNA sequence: TGTGCCAGCAGCAACCTAGGTTACGAGCAGTACTTC.

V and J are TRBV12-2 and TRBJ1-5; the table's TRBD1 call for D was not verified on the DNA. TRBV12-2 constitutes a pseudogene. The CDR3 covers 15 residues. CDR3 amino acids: CASRRQGGIYQPQHF. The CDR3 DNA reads TGTGCAAGTCGCCGACAGGGCGGGATTTATCAGCCCCAGCATTTT.

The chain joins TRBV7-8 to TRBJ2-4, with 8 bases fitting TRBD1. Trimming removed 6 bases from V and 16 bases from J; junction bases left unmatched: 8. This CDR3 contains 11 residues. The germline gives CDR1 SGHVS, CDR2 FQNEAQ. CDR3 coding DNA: TGTGCCAGCAGTGACGGACAGGGAATTTACTTC. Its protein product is CASSDGQGIYF.

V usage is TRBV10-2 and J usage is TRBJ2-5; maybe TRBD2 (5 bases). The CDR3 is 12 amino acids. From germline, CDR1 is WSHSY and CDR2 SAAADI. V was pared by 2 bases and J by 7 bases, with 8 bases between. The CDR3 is CASSEAGGTQYF. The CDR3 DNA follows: TGCGCCAGCAGTGAGGCCGGAGGGACCCAGTACTTC.

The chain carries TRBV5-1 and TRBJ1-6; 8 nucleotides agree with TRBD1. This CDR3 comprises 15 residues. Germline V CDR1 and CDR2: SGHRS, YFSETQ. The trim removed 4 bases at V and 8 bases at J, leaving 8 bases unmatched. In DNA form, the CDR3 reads TGCGCCAGCAGCCGAAGGACAGGGAGGGATTCACCCCTCCACTTT. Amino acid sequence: CASSRRTGRDSPLHF.

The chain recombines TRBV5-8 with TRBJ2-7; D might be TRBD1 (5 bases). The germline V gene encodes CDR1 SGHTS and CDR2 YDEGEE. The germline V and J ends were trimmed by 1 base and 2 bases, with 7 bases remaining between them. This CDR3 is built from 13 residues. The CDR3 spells CASSLTGTYEQYF. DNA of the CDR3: TGTGCCAGCAGCTTGACAGGAACCTACGAGCAGTACTTC.

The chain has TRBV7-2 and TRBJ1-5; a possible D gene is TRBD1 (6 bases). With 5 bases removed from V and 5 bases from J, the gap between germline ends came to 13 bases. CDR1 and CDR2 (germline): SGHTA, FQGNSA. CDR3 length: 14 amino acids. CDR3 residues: CASSRDTSDQPQHF. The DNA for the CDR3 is TGTGCCAGCAGCCGGGACACTTCTGATCAGCCCCAGCATTTT. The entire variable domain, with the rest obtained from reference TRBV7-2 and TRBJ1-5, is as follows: GAGVSQSPSNKVTEKGKDVELRCDPISGHTALYWYRQSLGQGLEFLIYFQGNSAPDKSGLPSDRFSAERTGGSVSTLTIQRTQQEDSAVYLCASSRDTSDQPQHFGDGTRLSIL.

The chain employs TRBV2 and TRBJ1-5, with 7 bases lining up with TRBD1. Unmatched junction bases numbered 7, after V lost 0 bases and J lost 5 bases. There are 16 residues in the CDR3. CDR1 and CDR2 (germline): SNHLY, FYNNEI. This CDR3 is CASSEAQGPSYQPQHF. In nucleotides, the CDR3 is TGTGCCAGCAGTGAAGCACAGGGGCCCTCGTATCAGCCCCAGCATTTT.

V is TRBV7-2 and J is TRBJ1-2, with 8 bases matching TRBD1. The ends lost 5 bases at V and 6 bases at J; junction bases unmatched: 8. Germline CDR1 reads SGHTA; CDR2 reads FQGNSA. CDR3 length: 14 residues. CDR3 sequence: CASSVGQGLNGYTF. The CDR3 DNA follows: TGTGCCAGCAGCGTAGGACAGGGATTAAATGGCTACACCTTC.

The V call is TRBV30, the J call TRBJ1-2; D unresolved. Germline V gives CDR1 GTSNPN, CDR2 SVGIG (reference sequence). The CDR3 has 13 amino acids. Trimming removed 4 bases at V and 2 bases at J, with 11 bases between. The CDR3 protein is CAWNPGGNYGYTF. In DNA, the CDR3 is TGTGCCTGGAACCCTGGAGGGAACTATGGCTACACCTTC.

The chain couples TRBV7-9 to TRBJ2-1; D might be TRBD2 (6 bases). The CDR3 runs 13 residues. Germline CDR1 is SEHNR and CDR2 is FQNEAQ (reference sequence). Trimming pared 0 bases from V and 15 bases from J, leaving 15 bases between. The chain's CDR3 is CASSLAQAGLRFF. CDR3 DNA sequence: TGTGCCAGCAGCTTAGCGCAGGCGGGACTCCGGTTCTTC.

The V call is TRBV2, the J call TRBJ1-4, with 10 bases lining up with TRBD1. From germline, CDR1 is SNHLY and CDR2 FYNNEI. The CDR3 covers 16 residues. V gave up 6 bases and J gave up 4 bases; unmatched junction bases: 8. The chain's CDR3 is CASRPGQGRGNEKLFF. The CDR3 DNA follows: TGTGCCAGCAGGCCGGGACAGGGGCGTGGTAATGAAAAACTGTTTTTT. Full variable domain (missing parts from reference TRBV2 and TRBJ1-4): EPEVTQTPSHQVTQMGQEVILRCVPISNHLYFYWYRQILGQKVEFLVSFYNNEISEKSEIFDDQFSVERPDGSNFTLKIRSTKLEDSAMYFCASRPGQGRGNEKLFFGSGTQLSVL.